This T cell receptor beta chain came from a study of beta chain features in type 1 diabetes. Study conclusions and caveats: Type 1 diabetes patients showed fewer insertions and more deletions at VDJ junctions. Within the patient group, naive, central memory and Treg TCRB repertoires appeared more similar to each other than within healthy donors.

Germline V gene data show CDR1 as PRHDT and CDR2 as FYEKMQ (reference sequence). V lost 4 bases to trimming and J lost 14 bases, with 14 bases between them. The CDR3 has 11 amino acids. A note on this clone: Antigen specificity is unknown.

Isolation of CD4+ naive, central memory, regulatory and stem cell-like memory cells was achieved by sorting via CD45RO/CCR7/CD25/CD127/CD95/CD27. Sorted populations all had greater than 95% purity. Since all of the isolated RNA was reverse transcribed, expressed TCRB transcripts were what got sequenced. Assay used: immunoSEQ multiplex PCR; TCRdb lists only in-frame clones, some missing. The sample contains almost 350,000 clones, 20% of which appear only once. The TCR comes from a woman between 18 and 29 years old in good health. This chain uses TRBV13 with TRBJ1-2; unclear D gene. Material for sequencing was naive CD4+ T cells from blood. The CDR3 here is CASSYRGIGTF. The DNA for the CDR3 is TGTGCCAGCAGCTATCGCGGCATCGGAACCTTC.